This T cell receptor beta chain was captured by sequencing in a study of shared clonotypes between healthy human individuals. Study details: Two women and a few men aged 18 to 49 served as donors. Study findings and constraints: Rarefaction demonstrated incomplete sorted-subset sequencing despite large depth.

Concerning this clone: The antigen is not known.

Measured with immunoSEQ multiplex PCR; TCRdb has only the in-frame clones, and not every one. The sample yields about 1.4 million clones, roughly 95% seen once. The CDR3 length is 13 residues. J was trimmed by 7 bases and V by 5 bases; bases with no gene match: 3. CDR1 is SEHNR, CDR2 FQNEAQ, per germline (reference sequence). The sample was naive CD4+ T cells sorted from blood. The subset was: CD45RA+ positively selected. V and J are TRBV7-9 and TRBJ2-1; 9 bases are shared with TRBD1. This TCR was recovered from a man aged 25-45 years in good health. The CDR3: CASSRTGDNEQFF. For the CDR3, the DNA is TGTGCCAGCAGCAGGACAGGGGATAATGAGCAGTTCTTC.